Following are 20 T cell receptor beta chains from one sample sequenced in a study of shared clonotypes between healthy human individuals. Selected positively for CCR7 and CD45RO-negative, naive CD8 cells excluded terminally differentiated effector memory CD45RA+ cells. The protocol was immunoSEQ multiplex PCR, while the TCRdb copy is restricted to in-frame clones and leaves out a portion. The repertoire has around 580,000 clones, more than 95% of them found once; the top ten carry 0.3%. The sequenced sample was naive CD8+ T cells sorted from blood. The receptors originated from a man aged 25-40 years in good health.

This sequence joins TRBV29-1 and TRBJ2-7, with TRBD2 matching over 12 bases. The CDR3 covers 14 residues. Trimming took 5 bases from V and 1 from J; bases not matched to a gene: 3. Germline-derived CDR1 and CDR2 are SQVTM and ANQGSEA. CDR3 nucleotide sequence: TGCAGCGTTACAGGACTAGCGGGGTCCTACGAGCAGTACTTC. Translation gives CSVTGLAGSYEQYF.

The V and J genes are TRBV5-1 and TRBJ2-1; D is undetermined. V lost 4 bases, J lost 0 bases, and 17 bases lay in between. Germline lookup yields CDR1 SGHRS and CDR2 YFSETQ. This CDR3 spans 17 amino acids. Here the CDR3 reads CASSPMWTISSYNEQFF. CDR3 coding DNA: TGCGCCAGCAGCCCCATGTGGACCATCAGCTCCTACAATGAGCAGTTCTTC. Variable domain in full (rest from reference TRBV5-1 and TRBJ2-1): KAGVTQTPRYLIKTRGQQVTLSCSPISGHRSVSWYQQTPGQGLQFLFEYFSETQRNKGNFPGRFSGRQFSNSRSEMNVSTLELGDSALYLCASSPMWTISSYNEQFFGPGTRLTVL.

V gene TRBV4-2 combines with J gene TRBJ1-1; D gene ambiguous. CDR3 length: 13 residues. Deletions cut 1 base from V and 6 bases from J, with 9 bases between. Germline-derived CDR1 and CDR2 are LGHNA and YNFKEQ. The CDR3 sequence: CASSQVGSSEAFF. The CDR3 DNA reads TGTGCCAGCAGCCAAGTCGGAAGCTCTGAAGCTTTCTTT.

The CDR3 DNA reads as TGTGCCAGCAGCCAGGACTTAGCGGGAGGTCGGGCAGATACGCAGTATTTT. Translation gives CASSQDLAGGRADTQYF. The chain couples TRBV5-4 to TRBJ2-3; 10 bases align to TRBD2. From germline, CDR1 is SGHNT and CDR2 YYREEE (reference sequence). CDR3 length: 17 amino acids. V was clipped by 4 bases and J by 4 bases; unmatched bases: 12.

This clone was recorded once. The chain combines TRBV7-9 with TRBJ1-5; possible D gene TRBD1, 5 bases. CDR1 and CDR2 from the germline V gene are SEHNR and FQNEAQ (reference sequence). This CDR3 spans 16 amino acids. V gave up 5 bases and J gave up 6 bases, with 20 bases separating them. DNA for the CDR3: TGTGCCAGCAGCGGGGGAGGAGATTTCAAGGCTCAGCCCCAGCATTTT. Protein product: CASSGGGDFKAQPQHF.

The count of this clone is one. The genes are TRBV6-5 and TRBJ2-1, with TRBD2 identical over 13 bases. This CDR3 region has 15 residues. V was clipped by 5 bases and J by 12 bases; unmatched bases: 10. Germline V gene lookup returns CDR1 MNHEY and CDR2 SVGAGI. The CDR3 DNA reads as TGTGCCAGCAGTCCCGGAGGACTAGCGGGAGTCGGGCAGTTCTTC. Protein product: CASSPGGLAGVGQFF.

The chain couples TRBV15 to TRBJ1-1; the D is unclear. There are 16 residues in the CDR3. V dropped 8 bases and J dropped 1 base, with 20 bases sitting between them. Germline CDR1 reads LNHNV; CDR2 reads YYDKDF (reference sequence). As DNA, the CDR3 is TGTGCCACCCGCGCGCCTGCCGACGGCACGAACACTGAAGCTTTCTTT. This codes for CATRAPADGTNTEAFF.

The gene calls are TRBV10-1 and TRBJ1-4; D is unclear. The CDR3 loop spans 12 amino acids. Between the trimmed V and J ends, which lost 4 bases and 4 bases, there was a span of 4 bases. Germline V gene lookup returns CDR1 WNHNN and CDR2 SYGVQD (reference sequence). DNA for the CDR3: TGCGCCAGCAGTGGCAATAATGAAAAACTGTTTTTT. Translating it yields CASSGNNEKLFF.

The V and J genes are TRBV5-3 and TRBJ1-1; D is undetermined. TRBV5-3 is assigned to the ORF class and has an uncertain function. The CDR3 spans 14 residues. V was cut by 1 base and J by 7 bases, with 14 bases left in between. This chain's CDR3 is CARSLKAGKFEAFF. The CDR3 nucleotides read TGTGCCAGAAGCTTGAAGGCGGGGAAGTTTGAAGCTTTCTTT.

The rearrangement uses TRBV7-3 and TRBJ2-2; TRBD1 aligns across 9 bases. V shed 5 bases and J 8 bases; nucleotides not matched to a gene: 3. Germline V gene sequence: CDR1 SGHTA, CDR2 FQGTGA. The CDR3 contains 13 residues. CDR3 amino acids: CASSQQGAGELFF. CDR3 DNA sequence: TGTGCCAGCAGCCAACAGGGGGCTGGGGAGCTGTTTTTT. The entire variable domain, with the rest obtained from reference TRBV7-3 and TRBJ2-2, is as follows: GAGVSQTPSNKVTEKGKYVELRCDPISGHTALYWYRQSLGQGPEFLIYFQGTGAADDSGLPNDRFFAVRPEGSVSTLKIQRTERGDSAVYLCASSQQGAGELFFGEGSRLTVL.

J is TRBJ2-5 and V is TRBV10-2, with D perhaps TRBD1 (6 bases). The CDR3 runs 13 residues. Trimming pared 6 bases from V and 2 bases from J, leaving 10 bases between. Germline V gene lookup returns CDR1 WSHSY and CDR2 SAAADI. In nucleotides, the CDR3 is TGCGCCAGCAGCCTTGGACAGCAAGAGACCCAGTACTTC. Translating gives CASSLGQQETQYF.

V usage is TRBV7-4 and J usage is TRBJ2-6; no definite D call. This CDR3 has 18 amino acids. The germline CDR1 and CDR2 sequences are SGHVT and SQSDAQ. Trimming took off 5 bases at V and 5 bases at J, with 22 bases between the two ends. The CDR3 spells CASSRLSSSQSRANVLTF. The CDR3, as DNA: TGTGCCAGCAGCCGGCTTTCCAGCTCACAAAGTCGGGCCAACGTCCTGACTTTC.

The chain has TRBV9 and TRBJ2-3, with D unclear. V gave up 2 bases and J gave up 6 bases, with 10 bases separating them. The V gene's germline CDR1 is SGDLS and CDR2 YYNGEE. The CDR3 runs 13 residues. This chain's CDR3 is CASSVLPSDTQYF. CDR3 coding DNA: TGTGCCAGCAGCGTGTTGCCCTCGGATACGCAGTATTTT.

This clone showed up just once. The rearrangement joins TRBV9 to TRBJ2-3, with 10 positions matching TRBD2. The CDR3 loop spans 18 amino acids. Germline trimming cut 0 bases from V and 8 bases from J; bases unmatched to any gene: 15. Germline CDR1 SGDLS, CDR2 YYNGEE. The CDR3 nucleotides are TGTGCCAGCAGCGTAGACAGGACTAGCGGCCGTGACTGGGGTACGCAGTATTTT. Its translation is CASSVDRTSGRDWGTQYF.

The chain combines TRBV5-1 with TRBJ1-3, with a tentative D call TRBD1 (6 bases). The germline V gene encodes CDR1 SGHRS and CDR2 YFSETQ. V lost 4 bases and J 0 bases, leaving 8 bases between the germline ends. There are 14 residues in the CDR3. The CDR3 sequence: CASSDRSSGNTIYF. The CDR3 region has the DNA TGCGCCAGCAGCGACAGGAGCTCTGGAAACACCATATATTTT.

As to this clone: Other DNA sequences in this sample translate to the same CDR3. This chain connects TRBV9 to TRBJ2-3; no clear D gene. The CDR3 consists of 13 residues. Germline CDR1 is SGDLS and CDR2 is YYNGEE. Trimming cost V 0 bases and J 1 base, with 3 bases left between them. CDR3 region: CASSVEGTDTQYF. The CDR3 DNA is TGTGCCAGCAGCGTAGAGGGCACAGATACGCAGTATTTT.

V usage is TRBV18 and J usage is TRBJ2-2; D remains unclear. V dropped 3 bases and J dropped 3 bases, with 14 bases sitting between them. CDR1 and CDR2 (germline): KGHSH, LQKENI. CDR3 length: 16 amino acids. Here the CDR3 DNA reads TGTGCCAGCTCACCCAGGCCCGCTGGGGACACCGGGGAGCTGTTTTTT. It is translated as CASSPRPAGDTGELFF. The complete variable domain, with remaining parts taken from reference TRBV18 and TRBJ2-2, reads NAGVMQNPRHLVRRRGQEARLRCSPMKGHSHVYWYRQLPEEGLKFMVYLQKENIIDESGMPKERFSAEFPKEGPSILRIQQVVRGDSAAYFCASSPRPAGDTGELFFGEGSRLTVL.

This chain joins TRBV27 and TRBJ2-7; D is unclear. The CDR3 runs to 15 residues. The V gene lost 2 bases and the J gene lost 1 base, with 12 bases spanning the gap. Germline CDR1 reads MNHEY; CDR2 reads SMNVEV (reference sequence). The DNA for the CDR3 is TGTGCCAGCAGTTTAATTGGGCCTCATTCCTACGAGCAGTACTTC. The encoded protein is CASSLIGPHSYEQYF.

CDR3 DNA sequence: TGTGCCAGCAGCTTACAAGGCGCCTACGAGCAGTACTTC. Amino acid sequence: CASSLQGAYEQYF. This chain connects TRBV7-8 to TRBJ2-7; no clear D gene. The ends were cut back, 2 bases at V and 2 bases at J, with 7 bases in the middle. The CDR3 runs 13 residues. Germline V CDR1 and CDR2: SGHVS, FQNEAQ.

The chain joins TRBV7-9 to TRBJ2-1, with a possible D match to TRBD2 (6 bases). Trimming stripped 4 bases from V and 8 bases from J, with 18 bases between. The CDR3 loop spans 15 amino acids. The germline gives CDR1 SEHNR, CDR2 FQNEAQ (reference sequence). CDR3 in amino acids: CASSSRRGGWDEQFF. CDR3 DNA: TGTGCCAGCAGCTCTAGGCGGGGAGGATGGGATGAGCAGTTCTTC. Combining the CDR3 with reference TRBV7-9 and TRBJ2-1 gives the whole variable domain DTGVSQNPRHKITKRGQNVTFRCDPISEHNRLYWYRQTLGQGPEFLTYFQNEAQLEKSRLLSDRFSAERPKGSFSTLEIQRTEQGDSAMYLCASSSRRGGWDEQFFGPGTRLTVL.